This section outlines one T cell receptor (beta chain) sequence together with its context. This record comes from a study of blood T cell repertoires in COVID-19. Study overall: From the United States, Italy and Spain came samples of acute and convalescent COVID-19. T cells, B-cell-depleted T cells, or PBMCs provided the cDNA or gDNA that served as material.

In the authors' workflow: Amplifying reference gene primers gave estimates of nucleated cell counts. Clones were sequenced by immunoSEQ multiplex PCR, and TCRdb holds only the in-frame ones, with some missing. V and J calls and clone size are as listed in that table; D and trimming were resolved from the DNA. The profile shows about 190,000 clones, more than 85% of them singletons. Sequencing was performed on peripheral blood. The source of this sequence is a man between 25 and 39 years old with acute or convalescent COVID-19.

CDR3 sequence (DNA): TGTGCTAGTGGTCCAAGGGACAGGCCTTATGAAAAACTGTTTTTT. It translates to CASGPRDRPYEKLFF. The chain combines TRBV12-5 with TRBJ1-4; 8 nucleotides line up with TRBD1. Trimming took 5 bases from V and 6 from J; bases not matched to a gene: 8. CDR1 and CDR2 from the germline V gene are LGHNT and FRNRAP. The CDR3 runs 15 residues.